Listed here are 17 T cell receptor beta chains from one sample, sequenced in a study of shared clonotypes between healthy human individuals. Generated by immunoSEQ multiplex PCR, the TCRdb table keeps only in-frame clones and is missing some. This sample has 1.5 million to 2.5 million clones, with just under 95% found just once. In the naive CD8 group, cells lacked CD45RO and were positively selected for CCR7, so terminally differentiated effector memory CD45RA+ cells were left out. The sequencing sample was made of naive CD8+ T cells sorted from blood. The receptors originated from a man younger than 35 in good health.

This clone appeared a single time. The rearrangement links TRBV10-3 to TRBJ2-7, with D possibly matching TRBD1 (8 bases). Germline-derived CDR1 and CDR2 are ENHRY and SYGVKD. The CDR3 spans 14 residues. The V end was cut by 6 bases, the J end by 3 bases, with 15 bases between. CDR3 loop: CAIRGQGGVYEQYF. In DNA form, the CDR3 reads TGTGCCATCAGAGGACAGGGAGGGGTCTACGAGCAGTACTTC.

The rearrangement links TRBV11-2 to TRBJ2-5, with TRBD2 matching over 8 bases. The germline V gene has CDR1 SGHAT and CDR2 FQNNGV. The V and J ends lost 2 bases and 4 bases, in that order; junction bases with no gene match: 9. The CDR3 sequence is 16 residues long. The CDR3 nucleotides read TGTGCCAGCAGCTTATGGTCCGGGGGGGCGGGAGAGACCCAGTACTTC. This sequence encodes CASSLWSGGAGETQYF.

This chain links TRBV6-1 with TRBJ2-7; D possibly uses TRBD1 or TRBD2 (5 bases each). From germline, CDR1 is MNHNS and CDR2 SASEGT. Trimming left V 3 bases short and J 2 bases short, with 20 bases between. CDR3 length equals 17 residues. CDR3 sequence (DNA): TGTGCCAGCAGTGACCCCTACAGACCTGGGGGAACCTACGAGCAGTACTTC. Its protein product is CASSDPYRPGGTYEQYF.

The chain uses TRBV2 and TRBJ2-7; 7 bases are shared with TRBD1. The germline gives CDR1 SNHLY, CDR2 FYNNEI. This CDR3 region has 14 residues. Trimming at V came to 7 bases and at J to 5 bases, leaving 11 bases not matched to a gene. In DNA, the CDR3 is TGTGCCAGCATCCACGGGGCAGGGGGAAACGAGCAGTACTTC. Its translation: CASIHGAGGNEQYF.

This chain joins TRBV28 and TRBJ2-3, with D possibly being TRBD2 (6 bases). The V gene's germline CDR1 is MDHEN and CDR2 SYDVKM. This CDR3 contains 16 residues. Trimming removed 4 bases at V and 4 bases at J, with 18 bases between. In nucleotides, the CDR3 is TGTGCCAGCAGTTCCGTACCGGGGGAAGTTCCAGATACGCAGTATTTT. Its protein is CASSSVPGEVPDTQYF.

This chain uses TRBV11-2 with TRBJ2-7; TRBD1 is a possible D gene (5 bases). Germline V gene sequence: CDR1 SGHAT, CDR2 FQNNGV. The CDR3 totals 15 residues. Trimming took off 3 bases at V and 4 bases at J, with 16 bases between the two ends. The CDR3 DNA sequence: TGTGCCAGCAGCTTCCCCCAGGGATCCGGATACGAGCAGTACTTC. Encoded protein: CASSFPQGSGYEQYF.

The chain uses TRBV9 and TRBJ2-2; D is unresolved. CDR3 size: 14 residues. Germline V gene sequence: CDR1 SGDLS, CDR2 YYNGEE. Trimming cost V 1 base and J 2 bases, with 6 bases left between them. CDR3 DNA: TGTGCCAGCAGCGTAAGACCAAACACCGGGGAGCTGTTTTTT. Translation: CASSVRPNTGELFF.

The CDR3 region has the DNA TGTGCCTGGAGCTGGACAGGGGGCCAAGAGACCCAGTACTTC. The encoded protein is CAWSWTGGQETQYF. V gene TRBV30 combines with J gene TRBJ2-5, with TRBD1 identical over 10 bases. Germline V lookup: CDR1 GTSNPN, CDR2 SVGIG (reference sequence). The V gene end was trimmed by 3 bases and the J gene end by 1 base; junction bases not matched to a gene: 2. There are 14 residues in the CDR3.

This chain connects TRBV10-2 to TRBJ1-4; D remains ambiguous. CDR1 is WSHSY, CDR2 SAAADI, per germline. This CDR3 is built from 13 residues. V was trimmed by 10 bases and J by 4 bases, leaving 13 bases between them. The CDR3 sequence: CATSFQDNEKLFF. CDR3 in DNA: TGCGCCACCTCCTTCCAGGATAATGAAAAACTGTTTTTT.

This chain links TRBV6-5 with TRBJ2-1; a weak D match, TRBD2 (5 bases). Deletions cut 4 bases from V and 4 bases from J, with 17 bases between. There are 16 residues in the CDR3. Germline CDR1 MNHEY, CDR2 SVGAGI. The CDR3 nucleotides read TGTGCCAGCAGTTCCCATCGGGAAGAGGCTTACAATGAGCAGTTCTTC. Translated, it gives CASSSHREEAYNEQFF.

The rearrangement uses TRBV4-1 and TRBJ2-7; D not resolved. The CDR3 covers 13 residues. Between the trimmed V and J ends, which lost 2 bases and 2 bases, there was a span of 7 bases. The germline CDR1 and CDR2 sequences are MGHRA and YSYEKL. CDR3 sequence: CASSQKGAYEQYF. The CDR3, as DNA: TGCGCCAGCAGCCAAAAGGGCGCCTACGAGCAGTACTTC.

The CDR3 here is CASSFASSAGELFF. The CDR3 region has the DNA TGCGCCAGCAGCTTCGCATCCTCGGCCGGGGAGCTGTTTTTT. The chain links TRBV5-1 to TRBJ2-2; no definite D call. There are 14 residues in the CDR3. Trimming removed 2 bases from V and 6 bases from J, with 11 bases in between. Germline V gene lookup returns CDR1 SGHRS and CDR2 YFSETQ.

With respect to this clone: Other DNA sequences in this specimen translate into the identical CDR3. This chain connects TRBV6-5 to TRBJ2-7; D is tentatively TRBD1 or TRBD2 (6 bases each). The CDR3 extends over 13 amino acids. V was cut by 2 bases and J by 6 bases, with 11 bases left in between. Germline CDR1 reads MNHEY; CDR2 reads SVGAGI. CDR3 in DNA: TGTGCCAGCAGTTACGCACCGGGGGCCGAGCAGTACTTC. This translates into CASSYAPGAEQYF.

The rearrangement joins TRBV27 to TRBJ2-1; D gene ambiguous. Germline CDR1 MNHEY, CDR2 SMNVEV (reference sequence). The CDR3 covers 15 residues. V was cut by 2 bases and J by 5 bases, with 13 bases left in between. The CDR3 nucleotides are TGTGCCAGCAGTTTAAGTGGAGTTTGGGACAATGAGCAGTTCTTC. Its translation: CASSLSGVWDNEQFF.

A remark on this clone: In the same sample, other DNA sequences code for this CDR3. V usage is TRBV7-6 and J usage is TRBJ2-3; D might be TRBD1 or TRBD2, each matching 5 bases. The CDR3 is 14 residues long. The germline V gene has CDR1 SGHVS and CDR2 FNYEAQ. The V end lost 0 bases, the J end lost 1 base, and 5 bases lay between the germline ends. CDR3 sequence: CASSLAGGTDTQYF. CDR3 sequence (DNA): TGTGCCAGCAGCTTAGCGGGGGGCACAGATACGCAGTATTTT.

The chain uses TRBV19 and TRBJ2-7; perhaps TRBD2 as D (6 bases). In germline, CDR1 is LNHDA, CDR2 SQIVND (reference sequence). This CDR3 comprises 15 residues. Trimming shortened V by 3 bases and J by 4 bases, and 16 bases separated the two germline ends. The CDR3 DNA follows: TGTGCCAGTAGTATCGGGACTGATAACTTTTACGAGCAGTACTTC. Its protein product is CASSIGTDNFYEQYF.

V and J are TRBV5-1 and TRBJ2-7, with 7 nucleotides matching TRBD1. Germline V gene lookup returns CDR1 SGHRS and CDR2 YFSETQ. With 3 bases clipped from V and 3 bases from J, the junction kept 15 bases outside the gene matches. The CDR3 has 17 amino acids. The DNA of the CDR3 is TGCGCCAGCAGCTCCGACTGGACAGGCCTCATGGGCTACGAGCAGTACTTC. It yields the protein CASSSDWTGLMGYEQYF.